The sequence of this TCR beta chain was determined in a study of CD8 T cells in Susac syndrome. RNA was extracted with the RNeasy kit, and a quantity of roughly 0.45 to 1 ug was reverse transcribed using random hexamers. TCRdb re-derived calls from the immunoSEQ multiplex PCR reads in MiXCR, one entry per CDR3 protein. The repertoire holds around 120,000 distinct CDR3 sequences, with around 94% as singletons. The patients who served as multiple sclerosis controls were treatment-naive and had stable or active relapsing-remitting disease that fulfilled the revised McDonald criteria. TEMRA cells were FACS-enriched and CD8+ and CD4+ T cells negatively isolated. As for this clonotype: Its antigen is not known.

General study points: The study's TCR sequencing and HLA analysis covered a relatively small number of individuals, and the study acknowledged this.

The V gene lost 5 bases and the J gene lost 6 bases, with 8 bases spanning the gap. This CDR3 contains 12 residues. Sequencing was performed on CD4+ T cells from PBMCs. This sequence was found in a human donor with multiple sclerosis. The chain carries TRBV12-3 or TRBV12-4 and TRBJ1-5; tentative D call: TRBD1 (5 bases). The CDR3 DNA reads TGTGCCAGCAGTCCGACAGCTCAGCCCCAGCATTTT. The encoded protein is CASSPTAQPQHF.